These 15 T cell receptor beta chains share one sample of origin, sequenced in a study of tumor and adjacent non-tumor tissue in lung cancer (dated by TCRdb to 2016 to 2018). Bulk unsorted tissue served as the source for RNA extraction, and RNA quality was assessed using a NanoDrop ND-1000 and an Agilent 2100. Library prep was done by multiplex PCR. Sequencing instrument: Illumina HiSeq 2500. TCRbeta libraries were constructed through three rounds of nested PCR with primers (Table S4) according to protocols adapted from ARM-PCR. TCRdb trimmed public reads at Q25 via fastp, called clones via MiXCR and kept in-frame beta chains. Rows matching on CDR3 protein sequence are summarized as one entry with the most common DNA and genes. The sample table shows 55,000 to 70,000 distinct CDR3 sequences, and 60% are seen once. The top ten constitute roughly a fifth of the sample. Sequencing input: lung tumor tissue. These receptors all come from a man between 50 and 59 years old with non-small cell lung cancer.

Concerning this clonotype itself: This sequence may be a read error, since a much larger clone differs from it by one base. The conserved final phenylalanine or tryptophan is absent from the CDR3, which likely points to a read error. This CDR3 is CASERYNEQFL. The CDR3 DNA reads TGTGCCAGCGAGAGATACAATGAGCAGTTCTTG. This sequence joins TRBV28 and TRBJ2-1; D not resolved. The CDR3 is made up of 11 amino acids. Deletions cut 8 bases from V and 4 bases from J, with 6 bases between. The germline CDR1 and CDR2 sequences are MDHEN and SYDVKM.

This clonotype has just one count. One end of the junction does not line up with germline, which may come from a read error. The rearrangement joins TRBV11-2 to TRBJ2-2; 7 bases map to TRBD2. This CDR3 has 18 residues. Germline values: CDR1 SGHAT, CDR2 FQNNGV. DNA for the CDR3: TGTGCCAGCAGCCTCCGAGGGGTAGCGGGCGGGCGCACCTGGGAGCTGTTTTTT. This encodes CASSLRGVAGGRTWELFF.

As regards this clonotype: Mismatch with germline at one junction end may stem from a read error. CDR3 DNA: TGTGCCGGCAGCTTGCCTCAGGGGGCCTATGGCTACACCTTC. It yields the protein CAGSLPQGAYGYTF. V is TRBV11-2 and J is TRBJ1-2; 8 nucleotides agree with TRBD1. The CDR3 covers 14 residues. Germline CDR1 is SGHAT and CDR2 is FQNNGV.

The chain is built from TRBV20-1 and TRBJ2-5; 9 bases align to TRBD2. Germline CDR1 DFQATT, CDR2 SNEGSKA (reference sequence). The CDR3 consists of 16 residues. Trimming at V came to 3 bases and at J to 1 base, leaving 9 bases not matched to a gene. In DNA form, the CDR3 reads TGCAGTGCTAGTCGCGGGGCTAGCGGGGTCCAAGAGACCCAGTACTTC. Protein product: CSASRGASGVQETQYF.

The rearrangement links TRBV4-1 to TRBJ2-1; maybe TRBD2 (6 bases). The CDR3 totals 17 residues. CDR1 and CDR2 from the germline V gene are MGHRA and YSYEKL. Between the trimmed V and J ends, which lost 4 bases and 8 bases, there was a span of 24 bases. CDR3 DNA sequence: TGCGCCAGCAGCCTTTCCGAGACTGGAGGGGCATTAGATGAGCAGTTCTTC. It translates to CASSLSETGGALDEQFF.

As to this clonotype: Since a much larger clone is just one base distant, this may be a read error. The chain recombines TRBV5-1 with TRBJ2-3; the D gene is possibly TRBD2 (5 bases). V was trimmed by 4 bases and J by 5 bases, leaving 17 bases between them. The V gene's germline CDR1 is SGHRS and CDR2 YFSETQ. CDR3 length: 15 residues. CDR3 in DNA: TGCGCCAGCAGCATGGTAGGGCAGGAGGTAGATACGCAGTATTTT. This translates into CASSMVGQEVDTQYF.

The CDR3 nucleotides read TGCAGCGTTGAAAGGGCGACAGGCGAAAGCTCCTACCTGCAGTACTTC. Translated, it gives CSVERATGESSYLQYF. The J gene is TRBJ2-7, the V gene TRBV29-1; D may be TRBD1 (6 bases). V was cut by 2 bases and J by 9 bases, with 26 bases left in between. The CDR3 totals 16 residues. Germline values: CDR1 SQVTM, CDR2 ANQGSEA.

As for this clonotype: At one end the junction does not follow the germline gene, possibly because of a read error. V gene TRBV29-1 combines with J gene TRBJ2-7; 7 bases fit TRBD1. CDR1 SQVTM and CDR2 ANQGSEA come from the germline V gene. The CDR3 runs to 13 residues. DNA for the CDR3: TGTACCGTTGCGGATCAGGGGGATTACGAGCAGTACTTC. It yields the protein CTVADQGDYEQYF.

This clonotype has a handful of counts. The CDR3 is CASRLGTSGDFYEQYF. In nucleotides, the CDR3 is TGTGCCAGCAGACTAGGGACTAGCGGGGATTTCTACGAGCAGTACTTC. The chain combines TRBV7-9 with TRBJ2-7, with 13 nucleotides matching TRBD2. The CDR3 extends over 16 amino acids. V shed 6 bases and J 3 bases; nucleotides not matched to a gene: 8. Germline lookup yields CDR1 SEHNR and CDR2 FQNEAQ (reference sequence).

Within the sample, this clonotype is medium-sized (0.01 to 0.1%). The J gene is TRBJ2-5, the V gene TRBV6-1; tentative D call: TRBD1 (6 bases). The CDR3 runs to 15 residues. Trimming took off 5 bases at V and 0 bases at J, with 13 bases between the two ends. Germline V gene lookup returns CDR1 MNHNS and CDR2 SASEGT. The DNA for the CDR3 is TGTGCCAGCAGTCGTACCTGGGACAACCAAGAGACCCAGTACTTC. This translates into CASSRTWDNQETQYF.

For this clonotype: With a much larger clone just one base away, this may be a read error. V usage is TRBV11-2 and J usage is TRBJ2-1; D remains ambiguous. The CDR3 is made up of 13 amino acids. CDR1 and CDR2 from the germline V gene are SGHAT and FQNNGV. CDR3 region: CASSLVGPNEHFF. The DNA for the CDR3 is TGTGCCAGCAGCTTAGTAGGTCCCAATGAGCACTTCTTC.

V gene TRBV6-1 combines with J gene TRBJ2-7; possible D gene TRBD1, 6 bases. The CDR3 spans 13 residues. The germline V gene encodes CDR1 MNHNS and CDR2 SASEGT. V lost 4 bases and J lost 4, with 11 bases in between. The CDR3 protein is CASSGRDIYEQYF. CDR3 coding DNA: TGTGCCAGCAGTGGACGGGACATATACGAGCAGTACTTC.

This clonotype has a count of ten or more. The chain is built from TRBV16 and TRBJ1-1; D ambiguous. The CDR3 is made up of 14 amino acids. Germline CDR1 and CDR2: KGHSY and FQNENV. Trimming took 0 bases from V and 1 from J, leaving 6 bases between them. The CDR3 sequence is CASSQSIRNTEAFF. For the CDR3, the DNA is TGTGCCAGCAGCCAATCGATCCGGAACACTGAAGCTTTCTTT.

On this clonotype itself: This CDR3 is missing its conserved last phenylalanine or tryptophan, likely due to a read error. The chain employs TRBV6-1 and TRBJ2-3; no firm D call. Germline values: CDR1 MNHNS, CDR2 SASEGT. This CDR3 comprises 11 residues. The CDR3 loop reads CANSTADTQYS. The CDR3 DNA reads TGTGCCAACAGTACAGCAGATACGCAGTATTCT.

This clonotype occurred many times. The chain carries TRBV5-4 and TRBJ2-3; the match to TRBD2 covers 10 bases. The CDR3 spans 16 residues. The V and J ends lost 1 base and 2 bases, in that order; junction bases with no gene match: 4. Germline V gene data show CDR1 as SGHNT and CDR2 as YYREEE (reference sequence). CDR3 sequence reads: CASSLTLAGDTDTQYF. CDR3 DNA: TGTGCCAGCAGCTTGACGCTAGCGGGAGACACAGATACGCAGTATTTT.